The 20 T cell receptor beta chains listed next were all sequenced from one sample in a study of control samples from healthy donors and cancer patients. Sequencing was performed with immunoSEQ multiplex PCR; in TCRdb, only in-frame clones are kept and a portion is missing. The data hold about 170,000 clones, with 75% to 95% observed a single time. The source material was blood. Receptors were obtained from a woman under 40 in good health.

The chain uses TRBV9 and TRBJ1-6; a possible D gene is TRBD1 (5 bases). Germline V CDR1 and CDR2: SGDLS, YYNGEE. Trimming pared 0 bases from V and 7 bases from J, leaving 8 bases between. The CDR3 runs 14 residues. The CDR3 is CASSVEDTNSPLHF. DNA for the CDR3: TGTGCCAGCAGCGTAGAGGACACCAATTCACCCCTCCACTTT.

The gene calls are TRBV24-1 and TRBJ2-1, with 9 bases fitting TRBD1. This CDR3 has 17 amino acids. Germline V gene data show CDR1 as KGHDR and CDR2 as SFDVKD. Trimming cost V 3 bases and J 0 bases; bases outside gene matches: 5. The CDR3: CATSDTGTGSSYNEQFF. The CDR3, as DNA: TGTGCCACCAGTGATACCGGGACAGGGTCCTCCTACAATGAGCAGTTCTTC.

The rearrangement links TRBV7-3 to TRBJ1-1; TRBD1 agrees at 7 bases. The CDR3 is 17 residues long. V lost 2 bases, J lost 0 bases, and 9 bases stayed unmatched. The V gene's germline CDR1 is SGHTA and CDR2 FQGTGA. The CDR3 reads CASSLGPTGSVNTEAFF. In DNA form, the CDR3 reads TGTGCCAGCAGCTTAGGACCGACAGGGTCGGTGAACACTGAAGCTTTCTTT.

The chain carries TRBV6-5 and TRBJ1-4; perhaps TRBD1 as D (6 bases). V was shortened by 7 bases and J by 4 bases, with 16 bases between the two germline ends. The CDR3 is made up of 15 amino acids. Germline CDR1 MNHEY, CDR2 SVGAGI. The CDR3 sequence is CASNAFTGINEKLFF. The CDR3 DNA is TGTGCCAGCAATGCCTTCACAGGGATTAATGAAAAACTGTTTTTT.

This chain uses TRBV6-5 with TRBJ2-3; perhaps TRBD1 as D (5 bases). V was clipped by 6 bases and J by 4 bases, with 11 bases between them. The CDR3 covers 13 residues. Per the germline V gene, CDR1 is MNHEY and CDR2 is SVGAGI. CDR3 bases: TGTGCCAGCAGGGGGCCCCCCCCAGATACGCAGTATTTT. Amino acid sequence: CASRGPPPDTQYF.

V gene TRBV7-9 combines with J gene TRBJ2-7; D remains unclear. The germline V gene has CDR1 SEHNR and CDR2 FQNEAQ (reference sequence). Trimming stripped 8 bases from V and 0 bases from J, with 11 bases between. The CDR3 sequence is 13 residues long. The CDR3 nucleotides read TGTGCCAGCGGACGGGTTTCCTCCTACGAGCAGTACTTC. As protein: CASGRVSSYEQYF.

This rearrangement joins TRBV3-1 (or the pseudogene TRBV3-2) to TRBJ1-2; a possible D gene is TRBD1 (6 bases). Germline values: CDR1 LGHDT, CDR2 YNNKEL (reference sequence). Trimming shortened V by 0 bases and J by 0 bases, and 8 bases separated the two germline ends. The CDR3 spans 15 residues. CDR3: CASSQDQGTNYGYTF. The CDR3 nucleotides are TGTGCCAGCAGCCAAGATCAGGGGACTAACTATGGCTACACCTTC.

The CDR3 reads CASSYGPDPYNEQFF. CDR3 nucleotides: TGTGCCAGCAGTTACGGGCCAGACCCCTACAATGAGCAGTTCTTC. The chain joins TRBV6-5 to TRBJ2-1, with D hard to call. The V gene lost 2 bases and the J gene lost 2 bases, with 10 bases spanning the gap. The CDR3 contains 15 residues. CDR1 and CDR2 from the germline V gene are MNHEY and SVGAGI.

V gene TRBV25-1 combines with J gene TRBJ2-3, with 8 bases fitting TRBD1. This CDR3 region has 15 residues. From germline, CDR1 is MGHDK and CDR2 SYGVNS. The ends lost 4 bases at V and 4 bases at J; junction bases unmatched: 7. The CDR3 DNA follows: TGTGCCAGCAGTGGCCAACAGGGGGGCGCAGATACGCAGTATTTT. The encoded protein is CASSGQQGGADTQYF.

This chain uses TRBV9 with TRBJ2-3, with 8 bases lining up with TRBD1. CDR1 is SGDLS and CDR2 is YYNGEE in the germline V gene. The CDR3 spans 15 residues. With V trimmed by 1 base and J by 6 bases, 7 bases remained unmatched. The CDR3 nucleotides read TGTGCCAGCAGCGTAAGGGACAGGTATGGGGATACGCAGTATTTT. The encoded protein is CASSVRDRYGDTQYF.

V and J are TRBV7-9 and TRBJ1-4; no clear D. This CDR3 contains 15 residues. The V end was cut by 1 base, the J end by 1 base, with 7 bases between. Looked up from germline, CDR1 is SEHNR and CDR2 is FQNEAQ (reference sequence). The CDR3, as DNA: TGTGCCAGCAGCTTAGGACGCGTAACTAATGAAAAACTGTTTTTT. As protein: CASSLGRVTNEKLFF.

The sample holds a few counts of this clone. The DNA of the CDR3 is TGTGCCAGCAGTTTATGGGGACAGAACACTGAAGCTTTCTTT. This gives the protein CASSLWGQNTEAFF. V is TRBV27 and J is TRBJ1-1, with a possible D match to TRBD1 (6 bases). Trimming removed 1 base from V and 1 base from J, with 7 bases in between. CDR3 size: 14 residues. The germline V gene encodes CDR1 MNHEY and CDR2 SMNVEV (reference sequence).

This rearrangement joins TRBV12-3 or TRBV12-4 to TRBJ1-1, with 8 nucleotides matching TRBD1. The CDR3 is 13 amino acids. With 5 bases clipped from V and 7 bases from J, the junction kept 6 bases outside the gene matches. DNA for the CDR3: TGTGCCAGCAGTCCCCTCGACAGGGGTGAAGCTTTCTTT. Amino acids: CASSPLDRGEAFF.

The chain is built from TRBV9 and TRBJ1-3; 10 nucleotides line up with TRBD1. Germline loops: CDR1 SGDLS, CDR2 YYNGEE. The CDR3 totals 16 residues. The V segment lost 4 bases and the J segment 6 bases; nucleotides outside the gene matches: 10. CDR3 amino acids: CASSPSPGTGENTIYF. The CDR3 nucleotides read TGTGCCAGCAGCCCCAGCCCCGGGACAGGGGAAAACACCATATATTTT. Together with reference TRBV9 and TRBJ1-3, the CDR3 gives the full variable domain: DSGVTQTPKHLITATGQRVTLRCSPRSGDLSVYWYQQSLDQGLQFLIQYYNGEERAKGNILERFSAQQFPDLHSELNLSSLELGDSALYFCASSPSPGTGENTIYFGEGSWLTVV.

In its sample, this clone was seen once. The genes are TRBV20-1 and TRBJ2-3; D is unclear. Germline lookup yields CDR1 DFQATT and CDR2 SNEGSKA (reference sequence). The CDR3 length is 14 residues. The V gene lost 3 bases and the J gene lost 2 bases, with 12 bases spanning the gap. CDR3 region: CSASRVGFTDTQYF. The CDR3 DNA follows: TGCAGTGCTAGTAGGGTAGGGTTCACAGATACGCAGTATTTT.

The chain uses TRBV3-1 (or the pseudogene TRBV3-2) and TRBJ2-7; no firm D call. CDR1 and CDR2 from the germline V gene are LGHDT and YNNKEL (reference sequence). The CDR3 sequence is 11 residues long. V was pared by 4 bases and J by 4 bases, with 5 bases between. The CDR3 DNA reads TGTGCCAGCAGCCGCGGATACGAGCAGTACTTC. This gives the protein CASSRGYEQYF.

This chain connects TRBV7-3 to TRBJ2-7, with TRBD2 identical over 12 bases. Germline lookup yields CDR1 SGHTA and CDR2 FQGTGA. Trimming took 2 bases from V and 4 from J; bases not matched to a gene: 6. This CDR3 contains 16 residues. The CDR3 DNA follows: TGTGCCAGCAGCTTAGTGTCGACTAGCGGGAGATACGAGCAGTACTTC. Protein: CASSLVSTSGRYEQYF.

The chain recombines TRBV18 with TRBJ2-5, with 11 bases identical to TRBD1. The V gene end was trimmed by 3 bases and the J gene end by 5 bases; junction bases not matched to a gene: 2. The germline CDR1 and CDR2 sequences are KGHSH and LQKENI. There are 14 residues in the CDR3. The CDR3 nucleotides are TGTGCCAGCTCACCGGACAGGGGGCTTGAGACCCAGTACTTC. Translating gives CASSPDRGLETQYF. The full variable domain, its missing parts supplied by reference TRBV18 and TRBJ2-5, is NAGVMQNPRHLVRRRGQEARLRCSPMKGHSHVYWYRQLPEEGLKFMVYLQKENIIDESGMPKERFSAEFPKEGPSILRIQQVVRGDSAAYFCASSPDRGLETQYFGPGTRLLVL.

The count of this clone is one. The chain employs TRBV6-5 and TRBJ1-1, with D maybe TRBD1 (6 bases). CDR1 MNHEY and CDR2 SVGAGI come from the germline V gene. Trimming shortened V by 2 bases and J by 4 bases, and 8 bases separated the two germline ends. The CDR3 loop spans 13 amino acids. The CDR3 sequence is CASSYRGVTEAFF. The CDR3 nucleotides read TGTGCCAGCAGTTACAGGGGGGTCACTGAAGCTTTCTTT.

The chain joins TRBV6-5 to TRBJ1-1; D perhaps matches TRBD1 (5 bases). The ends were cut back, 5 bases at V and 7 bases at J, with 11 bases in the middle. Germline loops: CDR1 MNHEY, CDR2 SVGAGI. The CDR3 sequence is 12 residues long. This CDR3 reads CASSLRDGEAFF. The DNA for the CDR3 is TGTGCCAGCAGTCTCCGGGACGGTGAAGCTTTCTTT.